This T cell receptor beta chain was retrieved from a study of OX40 agonist ivuxolimab in advanced cancers. Concerning this clone: Its antigen is unidentified.

Study results and caveats: At doses 0.1 to 3.0 mg/kg, CD4+ and CD8+ clones expanded. More expanded clones were seen, on average, in CD8+ T cells than in CD4+. Normalized T-cell clonal expansion was also low in some nonresponders.

The timepoints at which blood was sampled were baseline, cycle 4 day 1, and cycle 7 day 1. The repertoire was sequenced with immunoSEQ multiplex PCR; TCRdb's copy has only in-frame clones and lacks some. The sample has tens of thousands of clones; roughly 89% are singletons. This CDR3 comprises 13 residues. The germline V gene encodes CDR1 SEHNR and CDR2 FQNEAQ (reference sequence). The V end lost 2 bases, the J end lost 11 bases, and 15 bases lay between the germline ends. The TCR sequence derives from an adult with an advanced solid tumor such as melanoma, head and neck, liver or kidney cancer. The source was CD4+ or CD8+ T cells sorted from blood, collected in a trial of the OX40 agonist ivuxolimab. The chain joins TRBV7-9 to TRBJ1-1, with D possibly TRBD1 on 5 matching bases. The CDR3 protein is CASSLMVGEDAFF. CDR3 DNA: TGTGCCAGCAGCTTAATGGTAGGGGAAGACGCTTTCTTT.